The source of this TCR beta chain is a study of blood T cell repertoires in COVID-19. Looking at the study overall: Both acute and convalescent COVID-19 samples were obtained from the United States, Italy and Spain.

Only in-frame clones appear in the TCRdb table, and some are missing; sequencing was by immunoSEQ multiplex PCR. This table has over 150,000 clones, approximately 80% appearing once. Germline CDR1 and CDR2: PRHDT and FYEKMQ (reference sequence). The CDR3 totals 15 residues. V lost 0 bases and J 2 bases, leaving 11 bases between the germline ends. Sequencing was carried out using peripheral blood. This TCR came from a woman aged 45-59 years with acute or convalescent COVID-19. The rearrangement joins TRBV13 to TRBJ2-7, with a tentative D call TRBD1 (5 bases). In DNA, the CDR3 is TGTGCCAGCAGCTTAGGCGCAGGGAAAGCCTACGAGCAGTACTTC. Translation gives CASSLGAGKAYEQYF.